These 14 T cell receptor beta chains came from one sample sequenced in a study of T cell changes during pregnancy in multiple sclerosis. Measured with immunoSEQ multiplex PCR; TCRdb has only the in-frame clones, and not every one. The sample lists around 51,000 clones, 90% to 95% seen once, with about 0.6% in the top ten. The specimen comprised CD4+ T cells from peripheral blood mononuclear cells, sampled in the second trimester of pregnancy. The receptor source for this set is a female donor with multiple sclerosis, enrolled in a pregnancy study.

The chain couples TRBV13 to TRBJ2-7; TRBD1 agrees at 8 bases. From germline, CDR1 is PRHDT and CDR2 FYEKMQ (reference sequence). The CDR3 spans 14 residues. The V gene end was trimmed by 4 bases and the J gene end by 6 bases; junction bases not matched to a gene: 8. The CDR3 DNA is TGTGCCAGCAGCTCACTCCCGGACAGGGTCGAGCAGTACTTC. It specifies CASSSLPDRVEQYF.

The genes are TRBV10-1 and TRBJ1-5; 7 bases match TRBD1. The germline V gene has CDR1 WNHNN and CDR2 SYGVQD (reference sequence). This CDR3 has 15 amino acids. V lost 6 bases, J lost 1 base, and 6 bases stayed unmatched. The CDR3 reads CASSLTGPSNQPQHF. CDR3 DNA sequence: TGCGCCAGCAGCCTGACAGGGCCCAGCAATCAGCCCCAGCATTTT.

The J gene is TRBJ1-2, the V gene TRBV29-1, with 11 nucleotides matching TRBD1. Germline CDR1 is SQVTM and CDR2 is ANQGSEA. V shed 6 bases, J shed 5 bases, and the junction held 8 bases outside the gene matches. The CDR3 spans 14 residues. CDR3 residues: CSVLGQGAGYGYTF. For the CDR3, the DNA is TGCAGCGTCCTAGGACAGGGGGCGGGATATGGCTACACCTTC. The full variable domain, in which reference TRBV29-1 and TRBJ1-2 provide the parts outside the CDR3, is SAVISQKPSRDICQRGTSLTIQCQVDSQVTMMFWYRQQPGQSLTLIATANQGSEATYESGFVIDKFPISRPNLTFSTLTVSNMSPEDSSIYLCSVLGQGAGYGYTFGSGTRLTVV.

The chain links TRBV25-1 to TRBJ1-1; 7 bases match TRBD1. The trim removed 4 bases at V and 1 base at J, leaving 3 bases unmatched. The CDR3 spans 14 residues. CDR1 is MGHDK, CDR2 SYGVNS, per germline. The CDR3 reads CASSAGTANTEAFF. Here the CDR3 DNA reads TGTGCCAGCAGTGCTGGGACAGCGAACACTGAAGCTTTCTTT.

V is TRBV5-1 and J is TRBJ2-3, with 11 bases that match TRBD2. The CDR3 is 17 amino acids. Germline V gene data show CDR1 as SGHRS and CDR2 as YFSETQ. Trimming cost V 0 bases and J 2 bases; bases outside gene matches: 5. CDR3: CASSLVLAGGVTDTQYF. CDR3 sequence (DNA): TGCGCCAGCAGCTTGGTTTTAGCGGGGGGGGTCACAGATACGCAGTATTTT.

The V and J genes are TRBV29-1 and TRBJ1-4, with D maybe TRBD1 (5 bases). V shed 5 bases and J shed 7 bases, with 14 bases lying between them. The CDR3 has 13 amino acids. The germline gives CDR1 SQVTM, CDR2 ANQGSEA. The CDR3 nucleotides read TGCAGCGTTCGCGCGGGGGGGGTTGAAAAACTGTTTTTT. Translating it yields CSVRAGGVEKLFF.

The V gene is TRBV27, the J gene TRBJ1-2; 9 bases match TRBD1. The CDR3 length is 15 residues. Germline trimming cut 3 bases from V and 4 bases from J; bases unmatched to any gene: 6. The germline gives CDR1 MNHEY, CDR2 SMNVEV (reference sequence). CDR3: CASSFAGTGIYGYTF. CDR3 bases: TGTGCCAGCAGTTTTGCCGGGACAGGGATCTATGGCTACACCTTC.

The V call is TRBV11-2, the J call TRBJ2-7; 7 bases align to TRBD1. The germline V gene has CDR1 SGHAT and CDR2 FQNNGV. With 0 bases clipped from V and 5 bases from J, the junction kept 1 base outside the gene matches. The CDR3 loop spans 13 amino acids. The CDR3 region is CASSLDGTDEQYF. Here the CDR3 DNA reads TGTGCCAGCAGCTTAGATGGGACAGACGAGCAGTACTTC.

The chain recombines TRBV19 with TRBJ2-3; the D is unclear. The CDR3 consists of 16 residues. Germline V CDR1 and CDR2: LNHDA, SQIVND (reference sequence). Trimming took off 1 base at V and 7 bases at J, with 18 bases between the two ends. The DNA of the CDR3 is TGTGCCAGTAGTATAGCTGGGCCCTTTCCCATTTATACGCAGTATTTT. Translating gives CASSIAGPFPIYTQYF. The variable domain in full, completed from reference TRBV19 and TRBJ2-3, reads DGGITQSPKYLFRKEGQNVTLSCEQNLNHDAMYWYRQDPGQGLRLIYYSQIVNDFQKGDIAEGYSVSREKKESFPLTVTSAQKNPTAFYLCASSIAGPFPIYTQYFGPGTRLTVL.

V gene TRBV10-3 combines with J gene TRBJ1-1; D is ambiguous. The germline CDR1 and CDR2 sequences are ENHRY and SYGVKD. The CDR3 is 14 residues long. Trimming shortened V by 3 bases and J by 10 bases, and 18 bases separated the two germline ends. In nucleotides, the CDR3 is TGTGCCATCAGTGATGGGTTGGGCACAACCCCAGCTTTCTTT. This translates into CAISDGLGTTPAFF.

This chain uses TRBV25-1 with TRBJ1-6, with 9 bases matching TRBD1. The germline CDR1 and CDR2 sequences are MGHDK and SYGVNS. The CDR3 extends over 15 amino acids. Germline trimming cut 2 bases from V and 8 bases from J; bases unmatched to any gene: 4. CDR3 amino acids: CASSEVRTGDSPLHF. The CDR3 DNA reads as TGTGCCAGCAGTGAAGTAAGGACAGGGGATTCACCCCTCCACTTT. The variable domain in full, with the rest retrieved from reference TRBV25-1 and TRBJ1-6, is EADIYQTPRYLVIGTGKKITLECSQTMGHDKMYWYQQDPGMELHLIHYSYGVNSTEKGDLSSESTVSRIRTEHFPLTLESARPSHTSQYLCASSEVRTGDSPLHFGNGTRLTVT.

This clone showed up just once. V and J are TRBV6-5 and TRBJ2-1, with 11 bases identical to TRBD2. Germline V gene sequence: CDR1 MNHEY, CDR2 SVGAGI. V was clipped by 10 bases and J by 2 bases; unmatched bases: 4. The CDR3 spans 14 residues. The CDR3 is CATTLAGAYNEQFF. CDR3 DNA: TGTGCCACCACACTAGCGGGGGCCTACAATGAGCAGTTCTTC.

Judged by abundance, this clone is medium-sized (0.01 to 0.1%). The chain recombines TRBV29-1 with TRBJ1-2; D is possibly TRBD1 (5 bases). Germline lookup yields CDR1 SQVTM and CDR2 ANQGSEA. Trimming stripped 6 bases from V and 8 bases from J, with 16 bases between. The CDR3 extends over 12 amino acids. The CDR3 DNA reads TGCAGCGTCGCCGACAGTGCCGAGGGCTACACCTTC. It codes for CSVADSAEGYTF.

V usage is TRBV7-2 and J usage is TRBJ1-2; D gene ambiguous. Per germline, CDR1 SGHTA and CDR2 FQGNSA. CDR3 length: 15 residues. V was trimmed by 1 base and J by 0 bases, leaving 9 bases between them. CDR3 sequence (DNA): TGTGCCAGCAGCTTAGTGGCCCTTCCTAACTATGGCTACACCTTC. Its translation is CASSLVALPNYGYTF. Combining the CDR3 with reference TRBV7-2 and TRBJ1-2 gives the whole variable domain GAGVSQSPSNKVTEKGKDVELRCDPISGHTALYWYRQSLGQGLEFLIYFQGNSAPDKSGLPSDRFSAERTGGSVSTLTIQRTQQEDSAVYLCASSLVALPNYGYTFGSGTRLTVV.